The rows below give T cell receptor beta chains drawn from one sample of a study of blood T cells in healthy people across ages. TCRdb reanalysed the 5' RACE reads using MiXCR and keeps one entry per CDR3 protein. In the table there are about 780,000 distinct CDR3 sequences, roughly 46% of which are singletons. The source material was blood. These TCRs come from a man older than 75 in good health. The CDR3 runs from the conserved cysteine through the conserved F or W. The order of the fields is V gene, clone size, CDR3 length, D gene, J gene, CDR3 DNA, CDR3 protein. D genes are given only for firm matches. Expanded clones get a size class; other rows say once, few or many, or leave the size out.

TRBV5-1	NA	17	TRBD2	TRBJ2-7	TGCGCCAGCAGCTTGGGAGCGGCTAGCGGGGGGGGGTACGAGCAGTACTTC	CASSLGAASGGGYEQYF
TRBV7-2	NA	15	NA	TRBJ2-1	TGTGCCAGCAGCTTCAGACAGGGAGGTTCCAATGAGCAGTTCTTC	CASSFRQGGSNEQFF
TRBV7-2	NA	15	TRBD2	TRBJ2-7	TGTGCCAGCAGCTCCGGGACTAGCTTCCCCTACGAGCAGTACTTC	CASSSGTSFPYEQYF
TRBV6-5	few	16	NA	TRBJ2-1	TGTGCCAGCAGTTACGGGTCTAGCCTGTCCTACAATGAGCAGTTCTTC	CASSYGSSLSYNEQFF
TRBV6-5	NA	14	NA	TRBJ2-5	TGTGCCAGCAGTCGTGGGGGTTTTCAAGAGACCCAGTACTTC	CASSRGGFQETQYF
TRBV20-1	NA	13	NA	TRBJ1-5	TGCAGTGCTTCCCTACACCCGGGGCAGCCCCAGCATTTT	CSASLHPGQPQHF
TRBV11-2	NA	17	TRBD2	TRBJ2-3	TGTGCCAGCAGCACCACTCGACTAGCGGGAGGGATAGATACGCAGTATTTT	CASSTTRLAGGIDTQYF
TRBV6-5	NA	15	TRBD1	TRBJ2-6	TGTGCCAGCAGCGGGACAGGGTATGGGGCCAACGTCCTGACTTTC	CASSGTGYGANVLTF
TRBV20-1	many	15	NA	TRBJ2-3	TGCAGTGCCGATCCCCGGCTCGCCAACACAGATACGCAGTATTTT	CSADPRLANTDTQYF
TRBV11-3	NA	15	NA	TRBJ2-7	TGTGCCAGCAGCCCCGCCGGCGCAGGACCCTACGAGCAGTACTTC	CASSPAGAGPYEQYF
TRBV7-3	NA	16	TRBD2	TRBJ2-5	TGTGCCAGCAGCCCAGCGGGGGCGGGAGCTCAAGAGACCCAGTACTTC	CASSPAGAGAQETQYF
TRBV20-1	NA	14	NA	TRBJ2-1	TGCAGTGCTAGAGTTGCTAGTGCAAACAATGAGCAGTTCTTC	CSARVASANNEQFF
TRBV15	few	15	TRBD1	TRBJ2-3	TGTGCCACCAGCAAGACGGGACAGGGGACAGATACGCAGTATTTT	CATSKTGQGTDTQYF
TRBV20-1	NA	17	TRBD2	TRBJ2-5	TGCAGTGCTAGAGATACTAGCGGGAGACCTTTCCAAGAGACCCAGTACTTC	CSARDTSGRPFQETQYF
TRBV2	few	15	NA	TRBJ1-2	TGTGCCAGCAGTGAGCGGATATCAACTAACTATGGCTACACCTTC	CASSERISTNYGYTF
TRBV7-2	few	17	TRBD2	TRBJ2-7	TGTGCCAGCAGCTTAGACCCTAGCGGGAGCCCCTTCCACGAGCAGTACTTC	CASSLDPSGSPFHEQYF
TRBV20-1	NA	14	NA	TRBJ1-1	TGCAGTGCTAGAGATCTACAACCGAACACTGAAGCTTTCTTT	CSARDLQPNTEAFF
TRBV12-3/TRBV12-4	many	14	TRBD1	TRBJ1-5	TGTGCCAGCAAGCGGGACAGCCAAAATCAGCCCCAGCATTTT	CASKRDSQNQPQHF
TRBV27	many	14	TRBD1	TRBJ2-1	TGTGCCAGCAGCCGGGACAGGGGCAACAATGAGCAGTTCTTC	CASSRDRGNNEQFF
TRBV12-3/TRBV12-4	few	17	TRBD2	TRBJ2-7	TGTGCCAGCAGTTTTGGGCGGGAGTCTAAACCCGTCTCCGAGCAGTACTTC	CASSFGRESKPVSEQYF
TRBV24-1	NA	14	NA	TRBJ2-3	TGTGCCACTACTTCCAGGGGAGGCACAGATACGCAGTATTTT	CATTSRGGTDTQYF
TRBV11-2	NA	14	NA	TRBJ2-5	TGTGCCAGCAGCTTAGTGATCCCTTCCGGGATTGTGTACTTC	CASSLVIPSGIVYF
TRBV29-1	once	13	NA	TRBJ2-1	TGCAGCGTTGCGAAATCTGGACGGAGTGTGCAGTTCTTC	CSVAKSGRSVQFF
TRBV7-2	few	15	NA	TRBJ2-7	TGTGCCAGCAGCTTAGAACCACGAAGCTCCTACGAGCAGTACTTC	CASSLEPRSSYEQYF
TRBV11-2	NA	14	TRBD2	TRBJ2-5	TGTGCCAGCAGGATGACTAGCGGGCGGGAGACCCAGTACTTC	CASRMTSGRETQYF
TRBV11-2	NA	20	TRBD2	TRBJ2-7	TGTGCCAGCAGCTTAGATGGTAACGAAGTGACTAGCGGGAGCTTCTACGAGCAGTACTTC	CASSLDGNEVTSGSFYEQYF
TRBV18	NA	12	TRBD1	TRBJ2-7	TGTGCCAGCTCCGGACAGGGACTCGAGCAGTACTTC	CASSGQGLEQYF
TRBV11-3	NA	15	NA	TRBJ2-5	TGTGCCAGCAGCTTAGTGGGGGCGCGGCAAGAGACCCAGTACTTC	CASSLVGARQETQYF
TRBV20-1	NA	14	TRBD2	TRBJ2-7	TGCAGTGCTAAAATAGCGGGAGGGTTCAACGAGCAGTACTTC	CSAKIAGGFNEQYF
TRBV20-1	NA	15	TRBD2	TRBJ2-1	TGCAGTGCTGAACCGATCAGCGGGAGTTACAATGAGCAGTTCTTC	CSAEPISGSYNEQFF
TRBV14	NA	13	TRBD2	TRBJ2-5	TGTGTCAGCAGCTTCGGGAGGTTGGGGGCCCAGTACTTC	CVSSFGRLGAQYF
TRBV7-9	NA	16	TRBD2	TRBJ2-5	TGTGCCAGCAGCCCGACCAGCGGGAGGGCAACGGAGACCCAGTACTTC	CASSPTSGRATETQYF
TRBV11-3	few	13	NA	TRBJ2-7	TGTGCCAGCAGCCTAGAGGCAACCTACGAGCAGTACTTC	CASSLEATYEQYF
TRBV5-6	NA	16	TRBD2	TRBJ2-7	TGTGCCAGCAGCACCTATAGCGGGAGCTCCTACAATGAGCAGTACTTC	CASSTYSGSSYNEQYF
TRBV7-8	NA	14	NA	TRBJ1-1	TGTGTCAGCAGCTTAGGTTCACTCGGGGCTGAAGCTTTCTTT	CVSSLGSLGAEAFF
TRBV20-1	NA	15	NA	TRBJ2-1	TGCAGTGCTAGATCAATACCCGACCCGTACAATGAGCAGTTCTTC	CSARSIPDPYNEQFF
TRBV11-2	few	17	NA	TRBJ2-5	TGTGCCAGCAGCTTACGGACAGCAGCATCCTACCAAGAGACCCAGTACTTC	CASSLRTAASYQETQYF